The source of this TCR beta chain is a study of cytomegalovirus exposure and HLA in healthy donors. Trimming pared 8 bases from V and 6 bases from J, leaving 23 bases between. There are 17 residues in the CDR3. Germline loops: CDR1 LNHDA, CDR2 SQIVND (reference sequence). About this clone itself: The antigen remains undetermined.

General study points: It was taken for granted in presence/absence analyses that sequencing depth across donors was roughly uniform. For TCR beta chains, V- and J-gene trimming was later linked to a missense DCLRE1C variant. Testing in vitro showed a few CMV-associated chains specific for CMV antigens.

The PCR used 60 Vbeta and 13 Jbeta primers. Sequenced by immunoSEQ multiplex PCR; TCRdb stores in-frame clones only, minus some. In the table there are 40,000 or so clones, roughly 76% of which are singletons. The clonotype originates from a woman in her thirties in good health and CMV-seropositive. The sequencing input was PBMCs. The rearrangement joins TRBV19 to TRBJ1-6; D gene uncertain. The CDR3 DNA reads TGTGCCAGTCCTTTCCGAGCGGGGTCAGGCCTTAATTCACCCCTCCACTTT. Its translation is CASPFRAGSGLNSPLHF. Full variable domain (missing parts from reference TRBV19 and TRBJ1-6): DGGITQSPKYLFRKEGQNVTLSCEQNLNHDAMYWYRQDPGQGLRLIYYSQIVNDFQKGDIAEGYSVSREKKESFPLTVTSAQKNPTAFYLCASPFRAGSGLNSPLHFGNGTRLTVT.